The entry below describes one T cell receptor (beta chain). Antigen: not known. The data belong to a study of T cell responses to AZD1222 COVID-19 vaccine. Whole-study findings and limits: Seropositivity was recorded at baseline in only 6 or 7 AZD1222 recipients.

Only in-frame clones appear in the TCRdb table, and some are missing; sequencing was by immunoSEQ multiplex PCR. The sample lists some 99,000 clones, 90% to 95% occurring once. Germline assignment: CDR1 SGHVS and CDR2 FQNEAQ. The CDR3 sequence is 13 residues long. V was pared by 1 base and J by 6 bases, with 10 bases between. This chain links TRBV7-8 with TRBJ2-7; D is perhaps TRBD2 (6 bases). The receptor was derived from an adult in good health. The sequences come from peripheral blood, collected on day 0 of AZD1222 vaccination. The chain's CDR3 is CASSLGEEGEQYF. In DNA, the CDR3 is TGTGCCAGCAGCTTAGGGGAGGAAGGCGAGCAGTACTTC.